This T cell receptor beta chain was recorded in a study of graft-versus-host responses after intestinal transplantation. On the study more broadly: Recipients got multivisceral, liver-intestinal, or isolated intestinal transplants.

CDR3 length: 16 amino acids. Germline V CDR1 and CDR2: MNHEY, SMNVEV (reference sequence). Trimming removed 1 base at V and 8 bases at J, with 17 bases between. TCRdb's table, derived via immunoSEQ multiplex PCR, lists solely in-frame clones and lacks some. The sample has some 88,000 clones, under 95% seen once; the top ten hold 2% to 2.5%. General study findings and limits: When patients had graft-donor T cell macrochimerism, their allografts held high graft-versus-host to host-versus-graft clonal ratios. Some GvH clones were seen earlier in gut or blood, suggesting intestinal origin. Early post-transplant HvG declines tracked with peak circulating GvH clone levels.

About this clone itself: Its cognate antigen is unknown.

This chain links TRBV27 with TRBJ1-4; D unclear. This sequence originates from a human donor who received an intestinal transplant. Sample: unstimulated CD8+ T cells sorted from spleen or lymph node cells, taken before intestinal transplant. CDR3 sequence reads: CASSLLPGETLEKLFF. As DNA, the CDR3 is TGTGCCAGCAGTTTATTACCCGGGGAAACTTTGGAAAAACTGTTTTTT.